This T cell receptor (beta chain) was sequenced during a study of blood T cell repertoires in COVID-19 (dated by TCRdb to 2018 to 2020). For context, the study as a whole: Collaborator samples came from the United States, Italy and Spain and covered acute and convalescent phases of COVID-19. The material from the prospective study consisted of cDNA or gDNA derived from T cells, B-cell-depleted T cells, or PBMCs. Subjects who had been exposed to COVID-19, were actively infected with it, or had recovered from it provided the deeply sampled blood TCRbeta repertoires that made up the dataset. The repertoires were made available in a free public database intended to serve as a resource for research on the immune response to SARS-CoV-2. Samples were obtained from the ongoing ImmuneRACE study (first 160 participants) and from roughly 1,300 subjects provided by 6 global collaborators. The sample metadata nearly always contained a de-identified subject ID, COVID-19 status, age in years and sex. HLA class I and class II types, where available, came from metadata supplied by the sample provider rather than from assay-based typing.

There are 17 amino acids in the CDR3, from cysteine to phenylalanine inclusive. Only the CDR3 part of the read is kept: 51 bases, read in frame from the first base. In the germline V gene, CDR1 corresponds to SGHRS and CDR2 to YFSETQ. V loses 2 bases of germline sequence and J loses 2 bases, and the interval between the two ends is 20 bases. Collaborating institutions collected whole blood in K2EDTA tubes following their own protocols. For TCRbeta analysis, collaborator samples were shipped as frozen whole blood, as isolated PBMCs, or as DNA extracted from either sample type. About this clone: Its binding antigen is unknown. Base qualities are not at hand, and no much larger clone is one base apart.

TCRbeta CDR3 regions were amplified from genomic DNA by means of the immunoSEQ Assay, a bias-controlled multiplex PCR. As for how the authors treated the data: The number of nucleated cells in each sample was estimated by amplification of reference gene primers within the assay. Sequence reads were collapsed and filtered to measure the absolute abundance of every unique TCRbeta CDR3 rearrangement. Productive Simpson clonality was computed per sample as the square root of Simpson's diversity index over productive rearrangements. Not all clones reach the TCRdb copy of this immuneACCESS table, which keeps in-frame sequences only. Checked studies attribute under half of the gap to unresolved V genes and leave the rest unexplained. V, J and clone size are those of that table, while D and trimming were read from the DNA. Here the sample has 150,000 or so clones; over 60% occur a single time. In total, the top ten clones hold under 2% of the sample.

What the research found in general, with its limitations: The amount of clinical and demographic metadata varied by source and participant and was provided uncurated.

This sequence uses TRBV5-1 and TRBJ2-7; the D gene is perhaps TRBD1, from 7 matching bases. This receptor was identified in an elderly man with acute or convalescent COVID-19. Sequencing used peripheral blood. The DNA reads as follows: TGCGCCAGCAGCTTACGCAGGGGCGGGACAGAACCCTACGAGCAGTACTTC. Its translation reads: CASSLRRGGTEPYEQYF.